What follows are 30 T cell receptor beta chains derived from one specimen sequenced in a study of OX40 agonist ivuxolimab in advanced cancers. Produced via immunoSEQ multiplex PCR; TCRdb's table is partial and in-frame only. The sample holds fewer than 25,000 clones; approximately 71% are singletons and the top ten take roughly an eighth. Sequencing was performed on CD4+ or CD8+ T cells sorted from blood, taken in a trial of the OX40 agonist ivuxolimab. The receptors shown here come from an adult with an advanced solid tumor such as melanoma, head and neck, liver or kidney cancer.

J is TRBJ2-5 and V is TRBV28; 8 bases match TRBD1. From germline, CDR1 is MDHEN and CDR2 SYDVKM. With 1 base clipped from V and 11 bases from J, the junction kept 6 bases outside the gene matches. This CDR3 comprises 13 residues. The CDR3 sequence is CASSLSGQAAQYF. The CDR3 DNA follows: TGTGCCAGCAGTTTATCGGGACAGGCTGCGCAGTACTTC.

The chain has TRBV6-5 and TRBJ2-2; weak D call: TRBD2 (7 bases). Germline V gene data show CDR1 as MNHEY and CDR2 as SVGAGI. This CDR3 contains 13 residues. Between the trimmed V and J ends, which lost 6 bases and 6 bases, there was a span of 11 bases. CDR3 coding DNA: TGTGCCAGCAGCAGAGGGGGGGCCGGGGAGCTGTTTTTT. Protein sequence: CASSRGGAGELFF.

The chain couples TRBV28 to TRBJ1-3, with a possible D match to TRBD1 (6 bases). V lost 5 bases to trimming and J lost 2 bases, with 16 bases between them. This CDR3 comprises 16 residues. Germline loops: CDR1 MDHEN, CDR2 SYDVKM. CDR3 region: CASSDQGFFAGNTIYF. Written as DNA, the CDR3 is TGTGCCAGCAGTGACCAGGGGTTTTTCGCTGGAAACACCATATATTTT.

This clone appeared a few times. The chain couples TRBV28 to TRBJ2-7; D ambiguous. Trimming stripped 5 bases from V and 4 bases from J, with 6 bases between. In germline, CDR1 is MDHEN, CDR2 SYDVKM. The CDR3 runs to 11 residues. The CDR3 region is CASSVSYEQYF. The CDR3, as DNA: TGTGCCAGCAGTGTGTCTTACGAGCAGTACTTC.

Here the CDR3 DNA reads TGTGCCAGCAGCCGTTCCCGGGCAAAAAATGAGCAGTTCTTC. It codes for CASSRSRAKNEQFF. The J gene is TRBJ2-1, the V gene TRBV14; D remains unclear. CDR1 SGHDN and CDR2 FVKESK come from the germline V gene. Trimming cost V 4 bases and J 7 bases, with 14 bases left between them. The CDR3 covers 14 residues. Supplemented by reference TRBV14 and TRBJ2-1, the full variable domain reads EAGVTQFPSHSVIEKGQTVTLRCDPISGHDNLYWYRRVMGKEIKFLLHFVKESKQDESGMPNNRFLAERTGGTYSTLKVQPAELEDSGVYFCASSRSRAKNEQFFGPGTRLTVL.

This chain connects TRBV6-6 to TRBJ2-5; D is unclear. V gave up 2 bases and J gave up 0 bases, with 7 bases separating them. The germline CDR1 and CDR2 sequences are MNHNY and SVGAGI (reference sequence). The CDR3 is 14 residues long. The CDR3 sequence is CASSYLGNQETQYF. In nucleotides, the CDR3 is TGTGCCAGCAGTTACCTGGGTAACCAAGAGACCCAGTACTTC.

At least ten counts were recorded for this clone. This chain connects TRBV6-6 to TRBJ1-2, with TRBD1 identical over 7 bases. Trimming cost V 6 bases and J 7 bases; bases outside gene matches: 17. The CDR3 extends over 16 amino acids. Germline V gene lookup returns CDR1 MNHNY and CDR2 SVGAGI (reference sequence). The CDR3 here is CASSHPYEGAESGYTF. CDR3 nucleotides: TGTGCCAGCAGCCACCCCTATGAGGGGGCAGAAAGTGGCTACACCTTC.

This chain connects TRBV27 to TRBJ2-7, with a possible D match to TRBD1 (6 bases). The CDR3 is 14 residues long. V was shortened by 2 bases and J by 1 base, with 9 bases between the two germline ends. Germline values: CDR1 MNHEY, CDR2 SMNVEV (reference sequence). Here the CDR3 DNA reads TGTGCCAGCAGTTTAAGGGGGTGGTCCTACGAGCAGTACTTC. Protein: CASSLRGWSYEQYF.

This clone was found once. The chain joins TRBV6-6 to TRBJ1-2, with no clear D. The CDR3 runs 12 residues. Trimming left V 5 bases short and J 4 bases short, with 8 bases between. Germline CDR1 and CDR2: MNHNY and SVGAGI (reference sequence). The CDR3: CASSPGGYGYTF. The CDR3 coding sequence is TGTGCCAGCAGTCCCGGCGGCTATGGCTACACCTTC.

J is TRBJ2-5 and V is TRBV4-3; D tentatively reads TRBD1 or TRBD2 (5 bases each). CDR1 and CDR2 from the germline V gene are LGHNA and YSLEER. V lost 0 bases and J lost 7, with 9 bases in between. This CDR3 is built from 13 residues. CDR3 in amino acids: CASSQDYGGTQYF. CDR3 coding DNA: TGCGCCAGCAGCCAAGATTATGGGGGGACCCAGTACTTC.

The chain carries TRBV28 and TRBJ2-6; D tentatively fits TRBD1 or TRBD2 (5 bases each). Germline V CDR1 and CDR2: MDHEN, SYDVKM. V lost 3 bases to trimming and J lost 0 bases, with 15 bases between them. CDR3 length: 18 residues. The CDR3 is CASSLESGRFSGANVLTF. As DNA, the CDR3 is TGTGCCAGCAGTTTGGAGTCGGGACGGTTCTCTGGGGCCAACGTCCTGACTTTC.

This clone was found many times. The rearrangement joins TRBV4-1 to TRBJ1-1, with D tentatively TRBD1 (6 bases). Deletions cut 3 bases from V and 8 bases from J, with 16 bases between. This CDR3 is built from 14 residues. Germline V gene data show CDR1 as MGHRA and CDR2 as YSYEKL. The CDR3 DNA follows: TGCGCCAGCAGCCAGTCAGCAGGGGACCAAGAAGCTTTCTTT. This codes for CASSQSAGDQEAFF.

The rearrangement links TRBV6-5 to TRBJ1-6, with D possibly being TRBD1 (5 bases). This CDR3 is built from 15 residues. Germline V gene lookup returns CDR1 MNHEY and CDR2 SVGAGI. V was pared by 7 bases and J by 7 bases, with 17 bases between. The CDR3 protein is CASKPFPTENSPLHF. The CDR3, as DNA: TGTGCCAGCAAACCCTTTCCGACAGAAAATTCACCCCTCCACTTT.

Of note for this clone: One junction end disagrees with the germline gene, perhaps due to a read error. The chain joins TRBV5-6 to TRBJ1-2; D not resolved. CDR1 and CDR2 (germline): SGHDT, YYEEEE. This CDR3 spans 11 amino acids. The CDR3 coding sequence is TGTGCCAGCAGCTTGGCAGGCACCCTTTTCTTC. Translated: CASSLAGTLFF.

The J gene is TRBJ1-1, the V gene TRBV19; a possible D gene is TRBD1 (5 bases). Germline V gene sequence: CDR1 LNHDA, CDR2 SQIVND (reference sequence). V was pared by 6 bases and J by 7 bases, with 12 bases between. The CDR3 is made up of 12 amino acids. For the CDR3, the DNA is TGTGCCAGTAGCCCGGGACCGCTTGAAGCTTTCTTT. Translation gives CASSPGPLEAFF.

The genes are TRBV4-1 and TRBJ2-1; the D call may be TRBD1 or TRBD2 (5 bases each). Germline values: CDR1 MGHRA, CDR2 YSYEKL. This CDR3 spans 16 amino acids. Trimming stripped 8 bases from V and 2 bases from J, with 19 bases between. Here the CDR3 DNA reads TGCGCCAGCGCCCGGGGCCCGCAAGAGACCTACAATGAGCAGTTCTTC. It codes for CASARGPQETYNEQFF.

V gene TRBV19 combines with J gene TRBJ2-6; D might be TRBD2 (5 bases). V shed 2 bases and J shed 3 bases, with 14 bases lying between them. The CDR3 totals 17 residues. From germline, CDR1 is LNHDA and CDR2 SQIVND (reference sequence). This CDR3 reads CASSIRSGFGGANVLTF. Here the CDR3 DNA reads TGTGCCAGTAGTATAAGGTCGGGGTTTGGTGGGGCCAACGTCCTGACTTTC.

The J gene is TRBJ2-3, the V gene TRBV11-2, with TRBD2 matching 9 bases. The CDR3 runs to 15 residues. CDR1 is SGHAT, CDR2 FQNNGV, per germline. With 4 bases clipped from V and 2 bases from J, the junction kept 4 bases outside the gene matches. CDR3 bases: TGTGCCAGCAGCTCTAGCGGGGAATCCACAGATACGCAGTATTTT. Protein sequence: CASSSSGESTDTQYF.

The chain is built from TRBV19 and TRBJ1-5, with a weak D call TRBD1 (5 bases). This CDR3 has 14 amino acids. The V gene lost 7 bases and the J gene lost 3 bases, with 13 bases spanning the gap. CDR1 LNHDA and CDR2 SQIVND come from the germline V gene (reference sequence). CDR3: CASTPGGLNQPQHF. CDR3 DNA: TGTGCCAGTACCCCGGGGGGTCTCAATCAGCCCCAGCATTTT.

The gene calls are TRBV28 and TRBJ2-3; TRBD1 matches at 7 bases. V lost 6 bases and J lost 3; bases outside the gene matches: 6. CDR3 length equals 14 residues. CDR1 is MDHEN and CDR2 is SYDVKM in the germline V gene. The CDR3 sequence: CASRGGRETDTQYF. The CDR3 DNA sequence: TGTGCCAGCAGAGGGGGCAGGGAGACAGATACGCAGTATTTT.

In regard to this clone: Within the sample, other DNA sequences also encode this same CDR3. J is TRBJ2-7 and V is TRBV28; 8 positions match TRBD2. The CDR3 contains 14 residues. V shed 3 bases, J shed 0 bases, and the junction held 1 base outside the gene matches. CDR1 is MDHEN, CDR2 SYDVKM, per germline. CDR3 protein: CASSLSGSSYEQYF. CDR3 nucleotide sequence: TGTGCCAGCAGTTTGAGCGGGAGCTCCTACGAGCAGTACTTC.

In its sample, this clone is medium-sized. The chain joins TRBV28 to TRBJ1-1, with D hard to call. The length of the CDR3 is 11 residues. Trimming stripped 4 bases from V and 4 bases from J, with 4 bases between. CDR1 and CDR2 from the germline V gene are MDHEN and SYDVKM. CDR3 amino acids: CASSWGTEAFF. In DNA form, the CDR3 reads TGTGCCAGCAGTTGGGGCACTGAAGCTTTCTTT.

The chain couples TRBV4-2 to TRBJ2-7; 7 bases map to TRBD2. The CDR3 is 15 residues long. CDR1 and CDR2 from the germline V gene are LGHNA and YNFKEQ. J was trimmed by 3 bases and V by 4 bases; bases with no gene match: 9. Here the CDR3 reads CASSPWGGGLYEQYF. CDR3 DNA: TGTGCCAGCAGCCCTTGGGGCGGGGGTCTCTACGAGCAGTACTTC.

This clone was seen a single time. One end of the junction is discordant with germline, which a read error may explain. This chain connects TRBV5-6 to TRBJ2-5; TRBD2 matches 10 bases. The CDR3 totals 15 residues. Germline V gene sequence: CDR1 SGHDT, CDR2 YYEEEE. The CDR3 nucleotides are TGTGCCAGCACCTTGAGGCTAGCGGGGGTAGAGACCCAGTACTTC. Amino acid sequence: CASTLRLAGVETQYF. Looking up the rest from reference TRBV5-6 and TRBJ2-5 gives the full variable domain: DAGVTQSPTHLIKTRGQQVTLRCSPKSGHDTVSWYQQALGQGPQFIFQYYEEEERQRGNFPDRFSGHQFPNYSSELNVNALLLGDSALYLCASTLRLAGVETQYFGPGTRLLVL.

Notes on this clone: At one end the junction does not follow the germline gene, possibly because of a read error. The genes are TRBV27 and TRBJ2-7; D remains ambiguous. The germline V gene has CDR1 MNHEY and CDR2 SMNVEV (reference sequence). The CDR3 sequence is 15 residues long. CDR3 DNA: TGTGTCAGCAGTTTATCGGGCTACTCAGGCTACGAGCAGTACTTC. Translated, it gives CVSSLSGYSGYEQYF.

This rearrangement joins TRBV19 to TRBJ2-1; 7 bases are shared with TRBD1. Germline V gene sequence: CDR1 LNHDA, CDR2 SQIVND (reference sequence). The ends lost 4 bases at V and 6 bases at J; junction bases unmatched: 3. The CDR3 contains 13 residues. The CDR3 protein is CASSKTGINEQFF. CDR3 DNA sequence: TGTGCCAGTAGTAAGACAGGGATCAATGAGCAGTTCTTC. The variable domain in full, with the rest retrieved from reference TRBV19 and TRBJ2-1, is DGGITQSPKYLFRKEGQNVTLSCEQNLNHDAMYWYRQDPGQGLRLIYYSQIVNDFQKGDIAEGYSVSREKKESFPLTVTSAQKNPTAFYLCASSKTGINEQFFGPGTRLTVL.

This CDR3 is CASSPSSGTGVPYEQYF. The CDR3 DNA follows: TGTGCCAGCAGCCCATCATCGGGGACAGGGGTTCCCTACGAGCAGTACTTC. The gene calls are TRBV9 and TRBJ2-7, with 10 positions matching TRBD1. The trim removed 4 bases at V and 2 bases at J, leaving 12 bases unmatched. Per the germline V gene, CDR1 is SGDLS and CDR2 is YYNGEE. There are 17 residues in the CDR3.

This clone was counted a few times. This rearrangement joins TRBV6-6 to TRBJ2-3; the D gene is possibly TRBD2 (5 bases). Trimming shortened V by 2 bases and J by 2 bases, and 11 bases separated the two germline ends. There are 15 residues in the CDR3. Germline V gene sequence: CDR1 MNHNY, CDR2 SVGAGI (reference sequence). The CDR3: CASSYVGLDTDTQYF. The CDR3 nucleotides read TGTGCCAGCAGTTACGTCGGACTCGACACAGATACGCAGTATTTT.

This clone appeared a single time. This chain joins TRBV28 and TRBJ2-5; no firm D call. The CDR3 spans 12 residues. V lost 3 bases, J lost 12 bases, and 14 bases lay in between. Germline V CDR1 and CDR2: MDHEN, SYDVKM. CDR3 in amino acids: CASSFTVQAEYF. CDR3 nucleotide sequence: TGTGCCAGCAGTTTTACTGTCCAGGCGGAGTACTTC.

V gene TRBV2 combines with J gene TRBJ2-1, with D unresolved. The V end was cut by 0 bases, the J end by 8 bases, with 8 bases between. The CDR3 runs to 13 residues. CDR1 is SNHLY and CDR2 is FYNNEI in the germline V gene. The CDR3 region has the DNA TGTGCCAGCAGTGAAGCCCGGATGGATGAGCAGTTCTTC. Translated, it gives CASSEARMDEQFF.